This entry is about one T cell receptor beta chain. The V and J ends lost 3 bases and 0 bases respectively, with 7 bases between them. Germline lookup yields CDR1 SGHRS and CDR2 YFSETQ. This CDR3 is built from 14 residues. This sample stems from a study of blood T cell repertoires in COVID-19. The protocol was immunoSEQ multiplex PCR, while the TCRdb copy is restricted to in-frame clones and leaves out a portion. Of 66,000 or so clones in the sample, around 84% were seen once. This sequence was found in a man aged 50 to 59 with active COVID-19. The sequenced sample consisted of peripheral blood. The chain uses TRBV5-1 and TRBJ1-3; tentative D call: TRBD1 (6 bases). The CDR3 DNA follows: TGCGCCAGCAGCTCGACAGGCTCTGGAAACACCATATATTTT. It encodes CASSSTGSGNTIYF.